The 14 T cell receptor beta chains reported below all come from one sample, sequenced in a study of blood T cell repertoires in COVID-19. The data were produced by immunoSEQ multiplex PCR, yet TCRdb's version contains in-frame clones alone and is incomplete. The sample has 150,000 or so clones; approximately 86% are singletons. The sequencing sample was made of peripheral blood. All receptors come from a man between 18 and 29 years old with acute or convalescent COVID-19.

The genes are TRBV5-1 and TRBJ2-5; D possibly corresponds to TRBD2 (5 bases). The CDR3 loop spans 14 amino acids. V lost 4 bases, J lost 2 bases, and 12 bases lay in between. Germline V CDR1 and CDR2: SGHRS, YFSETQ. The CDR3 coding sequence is TGCGCCAGCAGCCTGAAAGCGGTACAAGAGACCCAGTACTTC. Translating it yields CASSLKAVQETQYF. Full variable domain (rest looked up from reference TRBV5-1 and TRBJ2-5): KAGVTQTPRYLIKTRGQQVTLSCSPISGHRSVSWYQQTPGQGLQFLFEYFSETQRNKGNFPGRFSGRQFSNSRSEMNVSTLELGDSALYLCASSLKAVQETQYFGPGTRLLVL.

The CDR3, as DNA: TGTGCCAGCAGGCAAGGACTAGCGGGGACCGCCAATGAGCAGTTCTTC. This codes for CASRQGLAGTANEQFF. V and J are TRBV7-2 and TRBJ2-1, with 12 bases that match TRBD2. With V trimmed by 6 bases and J by 6 bases, 9 bases remained unmatched. Germline V gene lookup returns CDR1 SGHTA and CDR2 FQGNSA. This CDR3 spans 16 amino acids.

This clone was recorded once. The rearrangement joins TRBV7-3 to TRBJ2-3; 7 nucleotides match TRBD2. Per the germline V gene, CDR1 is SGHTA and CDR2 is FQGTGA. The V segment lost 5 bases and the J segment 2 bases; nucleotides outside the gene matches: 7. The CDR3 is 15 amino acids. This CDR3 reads CASSPTGGITDTQYF. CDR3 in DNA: TGTGCCAGCAGCCCCACCGGGGGGATCACAGATACGCAGTATTTT.

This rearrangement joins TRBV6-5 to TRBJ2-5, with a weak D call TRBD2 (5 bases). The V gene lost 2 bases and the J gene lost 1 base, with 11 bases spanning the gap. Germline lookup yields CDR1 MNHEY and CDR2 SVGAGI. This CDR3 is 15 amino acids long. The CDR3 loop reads CASSYGSGSQETQYF. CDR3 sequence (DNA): TGTGCCAGCAGTTACGGGTCGGGGTCCCAAGAGACCCAGTACTTC.

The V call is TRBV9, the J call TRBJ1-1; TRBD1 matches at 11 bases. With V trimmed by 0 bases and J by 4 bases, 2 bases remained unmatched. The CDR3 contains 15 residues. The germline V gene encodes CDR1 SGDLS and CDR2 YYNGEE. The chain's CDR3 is CASSVGTGGGTEAFF. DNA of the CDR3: TGTGCCAGCAGCGTAGGGACAGGGGGCGGCACTGAAGCTTTCTTT.

CDR3 nucleotide sequence: TGTGCCAGCAGCTTAGGGACTAGCAGCGCAGATACGCAGTATTTT. This translates into CASSLGTSSADTQYF. The chain joins TRBV7-2 to TRBJ2-3; 8 bases fit TRBD2. CDR3 length: 15 amino acids. Germline CDR1 and CDR2: SGHTA and FQGNSA. With V trimmed by 1 base and J by 4 bases, 4 bases remained unmatched. The full variable domain, its missing parts supplied by reference TRBV7-2 and TRBJ2-3, is GAGVSQSPSNKVTEKGKDVELRCDPISGHTALYWYRQSLGQGLEFLIYFQGNSAPDKSGLPSDRFSAERTGGSVSTLTIQRTQQEDSAVYLCASSLGTSSADTQYFGPGTRLTVL.

The chain's CDR3 is CAWRGAPRGGETQYF. The CDR3 DNA follows: TGTGCCTGGAGGGGGGCCCCGCGGGGGGGGGAGACCCAGTACTTC. The chain carries TRBV30 and TRBJ2-5; 9 bases map to TRBD2. The CDR3 contains 15 residues. V lost 3 bases to trimming and J lost 5 bases; unmatched junction nucleotides: 10. From germline, CDR1 is GTSNPN and CDR2 SVGIG (reference sequence).

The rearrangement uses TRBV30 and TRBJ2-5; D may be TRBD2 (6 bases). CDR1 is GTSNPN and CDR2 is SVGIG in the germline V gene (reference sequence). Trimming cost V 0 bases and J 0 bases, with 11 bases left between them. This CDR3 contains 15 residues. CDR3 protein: CAWSVGTSYQETQYF. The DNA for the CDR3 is TGTGCCTGGAGTGTAGGGACTTCGTACCAAGAGACCCAGTACTTC.

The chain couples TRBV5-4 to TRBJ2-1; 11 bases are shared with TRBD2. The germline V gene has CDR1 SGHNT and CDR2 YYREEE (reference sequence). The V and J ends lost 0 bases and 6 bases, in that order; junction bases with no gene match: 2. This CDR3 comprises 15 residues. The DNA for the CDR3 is TGTGCCAGCAGCTTGGTACTAGCGGGGGCCAATGAGCAGTTCTTC. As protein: CASSLVLAGANEQFF.

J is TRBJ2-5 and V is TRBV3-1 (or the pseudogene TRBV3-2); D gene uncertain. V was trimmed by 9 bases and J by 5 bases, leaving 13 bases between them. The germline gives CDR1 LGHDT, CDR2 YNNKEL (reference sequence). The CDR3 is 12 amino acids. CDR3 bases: TGTGCCAGTTATTCTAGATCCGAGACCCAGTACTTC. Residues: CASYSRSETQYF.

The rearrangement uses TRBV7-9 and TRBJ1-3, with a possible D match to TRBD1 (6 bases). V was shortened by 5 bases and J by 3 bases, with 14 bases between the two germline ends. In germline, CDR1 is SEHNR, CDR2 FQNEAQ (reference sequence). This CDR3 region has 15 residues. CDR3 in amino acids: CASSQAGAVGNTIYF. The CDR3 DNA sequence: TGTGCCAGCAGCCAAGCGGGGGCTGTTGGAAACACCATATATTTT.

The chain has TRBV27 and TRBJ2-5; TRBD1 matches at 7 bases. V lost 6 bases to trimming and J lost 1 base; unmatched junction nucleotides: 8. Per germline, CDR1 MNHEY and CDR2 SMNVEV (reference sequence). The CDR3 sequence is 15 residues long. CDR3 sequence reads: CASSVDRRFQETQYF. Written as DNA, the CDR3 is TGTGCCAGCAGCGTGGACAGGAGATTCCAAGAGACCCAGTACTTC.

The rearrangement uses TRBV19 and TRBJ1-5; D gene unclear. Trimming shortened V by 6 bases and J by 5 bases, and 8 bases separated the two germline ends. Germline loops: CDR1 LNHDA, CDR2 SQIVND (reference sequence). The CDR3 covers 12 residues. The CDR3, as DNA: TGTGCCAGTAGGGGAGGGTATCAGCCCCAGCATTTT. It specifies CASRGGYQPQHF. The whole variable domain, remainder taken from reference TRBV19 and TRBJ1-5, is DGGITQSPKYLFRKEGQNVTLSCEQNLNHDAMYWYRQDPGQGLRLIYYSQIVNDFQKGDIAEGYSVSREKKESFPLTVTSAQKNPTAFYLCASRGGYQPQHFGDGTRLSIL.

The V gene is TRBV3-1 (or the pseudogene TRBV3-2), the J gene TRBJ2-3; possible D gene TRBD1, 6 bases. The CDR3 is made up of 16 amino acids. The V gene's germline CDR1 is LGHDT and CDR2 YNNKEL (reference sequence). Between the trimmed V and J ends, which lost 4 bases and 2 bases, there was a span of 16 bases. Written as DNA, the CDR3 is TGTGCCAGCAGCCCGCGGCCAGGGGCTATCACAGATACGCAGTATTTT. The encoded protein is CASSPRPGAITDTQYF.